Sequencing of this TCR beta chain was carried out in a study of control samples from healthy donors and cancer patients. Assay: immunoSEQ multiplex PCR; the TCRdb copy retains only in-frame clones and omits some. Here the sample spans about 95,000 clones, around four fifths being singletons. Germline V gene lookup returns CDR1 LNHNV and CDR2 YYDKDF (reference sequence). V was trimmed by 4 bases and J by 5 bases, leaving 18 bases between them. The CDR3 spans 16 residues. Material for sequencing was blood. The rearrangement joins TRBV15 to TRBJ1-5; D possibly corresponds to TRBD1 (5 bases). This receptor was identified in a young man in good health. CDR3 bases: TGTGCCACCAGCACTAGCAGGGAGGCAGGCTATCAGCCCCAGCATTTT. As protein: CATSTSREAGYQPQHF.